This T cell receptor (beta chain) was recovered during a study of Ad26.COV2.S vaccination and SARS-CoV-2 variants. Study-level information: Ad26.COV2.S given intramuscularly, once or twice 56 days apart. Findings of the study overall: The study found higher spike-specific TCR breadth in vaccine than placebo recipients.

Sequenced by immunoSEQ multiplex PCR; TCRdb stores in-frame clones only, minus some. The table includes about 680,000 clones, about 89% detected once. The CDR3 has 14 residues. CDR1 PRHDT and CDR2 FYEKMQ come from the germline V gene (reference sequence). Deletions cut 0 bases from V and 5 bases from J, with 10 bases between. Of note for this clone: Antigen specificity is unknown.

Stated treatment: 19 received Ad26.COV2.S at low or high dose, single or two shots; several received placebo; per-sample allocation not given. Collection of the samples took place on day 63 after the first injection of vaccine or placebo. Ad26 vector vaccine expressed Wuhan-strain SARS-CoV-2 spike. The V and J genes are TRBV13 and TRBJ1-2; tentatively, D is TRBD1 (5 bases). The receptor was derived from a person aged 18-65 years who received the Ad26.COV2.S COVID-19 vaccine or a placebo. Sample: peripheral blood, taken in a trial of Ad26.COV2.S vaccine versus placebo. The CDR3 sequence: CASSLGGRGYGYTF. For the CDR3, the DNA is TGTGCCAGCAGCTTAGGGGGGCGAGGGTATGGCTACACCTTC.